This T cell receptor (beta chain) was recorded in a study of CD8+CD57+ T cells in acquired aplastic anemia. For CDR3 and TCR beta VDJ profiling, genomic DNA was the template used. TCRdb analysed the reads with MiXCR anew, one entry per CDR3 protein. The data show approximately 190,000 distinct CDR3 sequences, under 55% seen once. Sequenced patients had shown CD8+CD57+ cell expansion by flow cytometry. CDR3 length: 15 amino acids. The germline V gene encodes CDR1 SGHTA and CDR2 FQGTGA. V was cut by 3 bases and J by 2 bases, with 8 bases left in between. The sequence derives from a human donor with aplastic anemia. The sequencing sample was made of sorted CD4+, CD8+, or CD8+CD57+ T cells (not recorded which) from PBMCs. The chain recombines TRBV7-3 with TRBJ2-6, with D hard to call. In DNA, the CDR3 is TGTGCCAGCAGCTTCGCAAGCCCTGGGGCCAACGTCCTGACTTTC. Translating it yields CASSFASPGANVLTF.